Listed below are T cell receptor beta chains from one sample, sequenced in a study of blood T cell repertoires in COVID-19. Clones were read by immunoSEQ multiplex PCR, and TCRdb kept only the in-frame ones, dropping some. The sample lists hundreds of thousands of clones, 88% seen once, with 7.3% in the top ten. Material for sequencing was peripheral blood. These receptor sequences come from a woman in her 70s with COVID-19, enrolled during active disease. CDR3s include the opening cysteine and the closing phenylalanine or tryptophan. The order of the fields is J gene, clone size, D gene, V gene, CDR3 protein, CDR3 DNA. D genes are given only for firm matches. Part of the rows lack a size; the others show once, few, many or a class for expanded clones.

>TRBJ2-1|-|TRBD2|TRBV4-1
CASRGLGTRDNEQFF
TGCGCCAGCAGAGGGCTCGGGACTAGAGACAATGAGCAGTTCTTC
>TRBJ2-7|-|-|TRBV6-9
CASSYFWSSYEQYF
TGTGCCAGCAGTTATTTTTGGAGCTCCTACGAGCAGTACTTC
>TRBJ1-5|-|-|TRBV30
CAWSVRGARQPQHF
TGTGCCTGGAGTGTACGTGGGGCACGACAGCCCCAGCATTTT
>TRBJ2-1|-|-|TRBV11-2
CASSLRRLVVAYNEQFF
TGTGCCAGCAGCTTGAGAAGACTGGTAGTCGCCTACAATGAGCAGTTCTTC
>TRBJ1-1|-|-|TRBV30
CAWSGIPMNTEAFF
TGTGCCTGGTCTGGTATCCCTATGAACACTGAAGCTTTCTTT
>TRBJ1-1|-|-|TRBV28
CASSPPNRENTEAFF
TGTGCCAGCAGTCCCCCCAACAGGGAGAACACTGAAGCTTTCTTT
>TRBJ2-5|once|TRBD2|TRBV4-1
CASSHIGLAGGPAREETQYF
TGCGCCAGCAGCCATATAGGACTCGCGGGGGGGCCCGCGCGGGAGGAGACCCAGTACTTC
>TRBJ1-5|once|-|TRBV19
CASSIGGGQPQHF
TGTGCCAGTAGTATTGGGGGCGGTCAGCCCCAGCATTTT
>TRBJ2-3|-|-|TRBV5-6
CASSETGIHTDTQYF
TGTGCCAGCAGCGAAACAGGGATTCACACAGATACGCAGTATTTT
>TRBJ2-2|-|TRBD1|TRBV2
CASTGTVTGELFF
TGTGCCAGCACCGGGACAGTGACCGGGGAGCTGTTTTTT
>TRBJ2-7|-|-|TRBV2
CASRPSGHLSYEQYF
TGTGCCAGCAGGCCCTCGGGACACCTTTCCTACGAGCAGTACTTC
>TRBJ2-3|once|-|TRBV7-3
CASSLTLVATDTQYF
TGTGCCAGCAGCTTAACTCTGGTAGCGACAGATACGCAGTATTTT
>TRBJ2-1|-|-|TRBV9
CASSVGVDSDGYNEQFF
TGTGCCAGCAGCGTAGGCGTAGACTCCGATGGTTACAATGAGCAGTTCTTC
>TRBJ1-2|once|-|TRBV19
CASSRVSGAQTYGYTF
TGTGCCAGTAGTAGGGTTTCAGGGGCCCAGACCTATGGCTACACCTTC
>TRBJ2-2|few|TRBD2|TRBV7-2
CASSLGLAGGTGELFF
TGTGCCAGCAGCCTAGGACTAGCGGGGGGCACCGGGGAGCTGTTTTTT
>TRBJ1-5|-|-|TRBV10-2
CASSESGDPQPQHF
TGCGCCAGCAGTGAGTCAGGGGATCCTCAGCCCCAGCATTTT
>TRBJ1-3|-|-|TRBV28
CASSSAQLSGNTIYF
TGTGCCAGCAGCTCCGCCCAACTCTCTGGAAACACCATATATTTT
>TRBJ1-4|-|TRBD1|TRBV11-2
CASSPRPGGNEKLFF
TGTGCCAGCAGCCCACGGCCAGGGGGCAATGAAAAACTGTTTTTT
>TRBJ2-3|-|-|TRBV6-5
CASTAPTGADTQYF
TGTGCCAGCACGGCTCCCACGGGGGCAGATACGCAGTATTTT
>TRBJ1-4|-|TRBD1|TRBV12-5
CASGLAGDRVTATNEKLFF
TGTGCTAGTGGTTTGGCAGGGGACAGGGTAACAGCAACTAATGAAAAACTGTTTTTT
>TRBJ2-7|-|-|TRBV6-5
CASSPGQSYYEQYF
TGTGCCAGCAGTCCGGGTCAGTCCTACTACGAGCAGTACTTC
>TRBJ2-5|-|TRBD2|TRBV5-1
CASSLRAGGSEETQYF
TGCGCCAGCAGCTTGAGAGCGGGGGGGTCTGAAGAGACCCAGTACTTC
>TRBJ1-1|-|TRBD1|TRBV3-1/TRBV3-2
CASSQNGGGSEAFF
TGTGCCAGCAGCCAGAATGGAGGGGGCAGTGAAGCTTTCTTT
>TRBJ2-7|-|TRBD2|TRBV5-1
CASSLSSGGSYEQYF
TGCGCCAGCAGCTTGTCTAGCGGGGGATCATACGAGCAGTACTTC
>TRBJ1-2|-|-|TRBV7-2
CASGRRSHYGYTF
TGTGCCAGCGGGCGAAGAAGCCACTATGGCTACACCTTC
>TRBJ2-3|-|-|TRBV7-3
CASSLQGGDTQYF
TGTGCCAGCAGCTTACAGGGGGGAGATACGCAGTATTTT
>TRBJ1-1|-|TRBD1|TRBV29-1
CSVETQGRNTEAFF
TGCAGCGTTGAAACACAGGGGCGGAACACTGAAGCTTTCTTT
>TRBJ1-4|once|-|TRBV12-5
CASGLTPSEKLFF
TGTGCTAGTGGTTTGACCCCGAGTGAAAAACTGTTTTTT
>TRBJ1-6|-|TRBD1|TRBV6-6
CASIEGQGFSPLHF
TGTGCCAGCATCGAGGGACAGGGCTTCTCACCCCTCCACTTT
>TRBJ1-4|-|-|TRBV10-2
CASSESGGFVRKLFF
TGCGCCAGCAGTGAGTCGGGGGGGTTCGTGAGAAAACTGTTTTTT
>TRBJ2-3|-|-|TRBV9
CASSVASVADTQYF
TGTGCCAGCAGCGTAGCCTCTGTCGCAGATACGCAGTATTTT
>TRBJ2-2|-|TRBD1|TRBV6-6
CASSYSGQETGELFF
TGTGCCAGCAGTTACTCCGGACAGGAGACCGGGGAGCTGTTTTTT
>TRBJ2-3|-|-|TRBV2
CASRTPGKEDTQYF
TGTGCCAGCAGGACTCCCGGGAAGGAAGATACGCAGTATTTT
>TRBJ1-2|-|-|TRBV9
CASATGLSNYGYTF
TGTGCCAGCGCTACTGGGCTAAGTAACTATGGCTACACCTTC
>TRBJ1-2|-|-|TRBV2
CASSSQGGGYTF
TGTGCCAGCAGCTCCCAAGGAGGGGGCTACACCTTC
>TRBJ2-7|-|TRBD1|TRBV28
CASSSIDRDSYEQYF
TGTGCCAGCAGTTCCATAGACAGGGACTCCTACGAGCAGTACTTC
>TRBJ2-3|once|TRBD1|TRBV7-2
CASSRDRTDTQYF
TGTGCCAGCAGCCGGGACAGAACAGATACGCAGTATTTT
>TRBJ2-2|-|-|TRBV28
CASRSLGGLSTGELFF
TGTGCCAGCAGATCACTGGGGGGGCTAAGCACCGGGGAGCTGTTTTTT
>TRBJ1-2|-|-|TRBV6-5
CASSYSEPPVLGYTF
TGTGCCAGCAGTTACTCCGAGCCTCCGGTCTTGGGCTACACCTTC
>TRBJ2-4|-|TRBD1|TRBV6-5
CASSQPGQINIQYF
TGTGCCAGCAGTCAACCGGGACAGATAAACATTCAGTACTTC
>TRBJ1-5|few|TRBD1|TRBV5-6
CASSFDRGEPQHF
TGTGCCAGCAGTTTTGACAGGGGTGAGCCCCAGCATTTT
>TRBJ2-7|-|-|TRBV7-2
CASSINIEQYF
TGTGCCAGCAGCATCAACATCGAGCAGTACTTC
>TRBJ2-1|-|TRBD2|TRBV27
CASSFGLAGMDEQFF
TGTGCCAGCAGTTTCGGACTAGCGGGGATGGATGAGCAGTTCTTC
>TRBJ1-2|-|TRBD1|TRBV18
CASSLQGRGQTYGYTF
TGTGCCAGCTCACTACAGGGCAGGGGACAGACCTATGGCTACACCTTC
>TRBJ1-6|-|-|TRBV27
CASSPRRGSPLHF
TGTGCCAGCAGCCCGCGTCGAGGATCACCCCTCCACTTT
>TRBJ1-2|-|-|TRBV30
CAGRQGNGYTF
TGTGCCGGACGGCAGGGTAATGGCTACACCTTC
>TRBJ2-7|-|TRBD1|TRBV27
CAAGTGTRQYF
TGTGCCGCCGGGACAGGGACGCGTCAGTACTTC
>TRBJ1-1|-|-|TRBV7-8
CASRHGRGLNTEAFF
TGTGCCAGCAGGCACGGCAGGGGATTGAACACTGAAGCTTTCTTT
>TRBJ2-1|-|-|TRBV6-9
CASSYPGFYNEQFF
TGTGCCAGCAGTTACCCAGGATTTTACAATGAGCAGTTCTTC
>TRBJ2-7|few|TRBD1|TRBV4-1
CASSQVPGQAYEQYF
TGCGCCAGCAGCCAAGTTCCGGGACAGGCCTACGAGCAGTACTTC
>TRBJ1-1|-|TRBD1|TRBV19
CASSTRDRGPNTEAFF
TGTGCCAGTAGTACGAGGGACAGGGGGCCGAACACTGAAGCTTTCTTT
>TRBJ2-5|-|TRBD2|TRBV20-1
CSASSGSQETQYF
TGCAGTGCTAGTAGCGGGAGCCAAGAGACCCAGTACTTC
>TRBJ2-2|-|-|TRBV9
CASSSSRGTGELFF
TGTGCCAGCAGCTCCAGCAGGGGCACCGGGGAGCTGTTTTTT
>TRBJ2-3|once|TRBD2|TRBV28
CASSGTRPDTDTQYF
TGTGCCAGCAGTGGGACTAGGCCCGACACAGATACGCAGTATTTT
>TRBJ1-3|-|TRBD1|TRBV9
CASSGQGYGNTIYF
TGTGCCAGCAGCGGACAGGGCTACGGAAACACCATATATTTT
>TRBJ1-2|-|TRBD1|TRBV7-2
CASSLAPGQGPGYTF
TGTGCCAGCAGCTTAGCCCCGGGACAGGGCCCGGGCTACACCTTC
>TRBJ1-1|-|-|TRBV5-8
CASSIHLEAFF
TGTGCCAGCAGCATACACCTTGAAGCTTTCTTT
>TRBJ1-2|-|-|TRBV18
CASSPERTGGYGYTF
TGTGCCAGCTCACCGGAGAGGACGGGGGGCTATGGCTACACCTTC
>TRBJ1-6|once|-|TRBV2
CASSFDRFSPLHF
TGTGCCAGCAGTTTTGACAGATTTTCACCCCTCCACTTT